This T cell receptor (beta chain) is drawn from a study of T cell responses to AZD1222 COVID-19 vaccine. CDR3 length equals 12 residues. Germline-derived CDR1 and CDR2 are LNHDA and SQIVND (reference sequence). The J segment lost 4 bases and the V segment lost 10 bases, leaving 4 bases of the junction unmatched. Sequencing used immunoSEQ multiplex PCR; TCRdb keeps in-frame clones, though not all of them. This table holds about 39,000 clones, 88% found once. The sample in question was peripheral blood, obtained 28 days after the second dose of the MenACWY control vaccine. The receptor was derived from an adult who received the MenACWY meningococcal vaccine as a control. This chain connects TRBV19 to TRBJ2-1, with 7 bases lining up with TRBD2. The CDR3 sequence: CATFGGYNEQFF. DNA for the CDR3: TGTGCCACCTTCGGGGGGTACAATGAGCAGTTCTTC.